This TCR beta chain was observed in a study of shared clonotypes between healthy human individuals. Whole-study context: Each donor's CD8 memory used one plate, CD8 naive two, each CD4 subset three.

CDR1 is MGHDK and CDR2 is SYGVNS in the germline V gene. The J segment lost 3 bases and the V segment lost 6 bases, leaving 5 bases of the junction unmatched. The CDR3 length is 13 residues. This clone was seen a single time. What it binds is not known. The repertoire was sequenced with immunoSEQ multiplex PCR; TCRdb's copy has only in-frame clones and lacks some. The table has more than 1 million clones, 70% to 80% seen once. Study-level findings and limits: Shared clonotypes across all four donors exceeded non-shared ones in generation probability. The rarefaction results pointed to incomplete sorted-subset sequencing despite large depth.

The genes are TRBV25-1 and TRBJ2-7; 7 bases match TRBD2. Sequenced: memory CD4+ T cells from PBMCs. Subset indicated: CD45RA-negative fraction. This sequence was found in a young man in good health. Some clones in this sample may be carry-over from other donors' samples. In nucleotides, the CDR3 is TGTGCCAGCAGCCGGGACTACAACTACGAGCAGTACTTC. Encoded protein: CASSRDYNYEQYF.